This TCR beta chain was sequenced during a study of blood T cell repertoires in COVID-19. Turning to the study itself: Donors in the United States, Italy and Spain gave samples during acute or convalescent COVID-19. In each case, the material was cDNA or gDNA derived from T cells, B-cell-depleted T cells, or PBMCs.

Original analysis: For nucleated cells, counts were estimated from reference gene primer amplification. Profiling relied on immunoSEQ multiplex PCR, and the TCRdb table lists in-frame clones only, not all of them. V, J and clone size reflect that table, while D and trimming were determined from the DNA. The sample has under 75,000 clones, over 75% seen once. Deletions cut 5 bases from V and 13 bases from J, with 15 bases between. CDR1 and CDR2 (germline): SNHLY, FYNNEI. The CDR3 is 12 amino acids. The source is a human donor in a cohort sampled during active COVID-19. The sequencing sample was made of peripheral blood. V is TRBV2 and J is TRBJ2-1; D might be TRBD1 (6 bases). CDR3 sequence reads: CASSQQGFIQFF. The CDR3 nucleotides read TGTGCCAGCAGTCAACAGGGTTTTATACAGTTCTTC.